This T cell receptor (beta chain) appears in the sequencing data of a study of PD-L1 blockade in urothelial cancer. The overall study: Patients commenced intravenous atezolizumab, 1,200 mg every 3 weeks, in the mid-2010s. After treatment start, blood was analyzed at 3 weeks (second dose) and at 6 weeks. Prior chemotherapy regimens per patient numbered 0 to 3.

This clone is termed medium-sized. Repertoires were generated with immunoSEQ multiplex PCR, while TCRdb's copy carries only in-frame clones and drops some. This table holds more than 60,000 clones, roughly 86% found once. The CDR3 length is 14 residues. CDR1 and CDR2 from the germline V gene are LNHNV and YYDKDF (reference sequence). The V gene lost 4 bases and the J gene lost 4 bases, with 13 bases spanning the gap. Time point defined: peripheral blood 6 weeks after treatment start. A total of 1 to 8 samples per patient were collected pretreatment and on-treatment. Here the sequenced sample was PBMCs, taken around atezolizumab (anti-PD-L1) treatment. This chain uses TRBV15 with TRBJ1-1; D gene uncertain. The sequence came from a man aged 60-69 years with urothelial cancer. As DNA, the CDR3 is TGTGCCACCAGCATCCGGGTCACCGGCACTGAAGCTTTCTTT. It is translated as CATSIRVTGTEAFF.